The T cell receptor beta chain under discussion was sequenced for a study of long-term antiretroviral therapy in people with HIV. Study-wide results and caveats: Narrower CDR3 length ranges marked HIV repertoires relative to controls. Pre-ART expanded clones dominated the repertoire at every time point. ART was followed by higher diversity that remained below transplant donor controls.

In regard to this clone: Its antigen remains unknown.

Looked up from germline, CDR1 is SGHTA and CDR2 is FQGTGA. Trimming stripped 8 bases from V and 0 bases from J, with 7 bases between. This CDR3 region has 13 residues. Samples were assayed with immunoSEQ v3.0 at survey level. Sequencing used immunoSEQ multiplex PCR; TCRdb keeps in-frame clones, though not all of them. The sample carries about 34,000 clones, 85% to 95% recorded once. The study used samples holding 1-10 million cryopreserved PBMC before DNA extraction. The chain combines TRBV7-3 with TRBJ2-2; possibly TRBD1 for D (5 bases). The source is a woman in her 50s with HIV. The sequenced sample was unsorted PBMCs, obtained approximately 5 years after starting antiretroviral therapy. The CDR3 sequence: CASAGSNTGELFF. CDR3 in DNA: TGTGCCAGCGCAGGGTCGAACACCGGGGAGCTGTTTTTT.